This TCR beta chain was captured in a study of CD8+CD57+ T cells in acquired aplastic anemia. Study background: Isolated CD4+ and CD8+ cells, once sorted, yielded DNA averaging around 3 ug.

The template for TCR beta VDJ and CDR3 sequence profiling was genomic DNA. TCRdb analysed the reads with MiXCR anew, one entry per CDR3 protein. The sample shows around 170,000 distinct CDR3 sequences, 55% to 70% of them seen only once. V was shortened by 5 bases and J by 1 base, with 14 bases between the two germline ends. CDR3 size: 15 residues. Germline V CDR1 and CDR2: SEHNR, FQNEAQ (reference sequence). The specimen sequenced was sorted CD4+, CD8+, or CD8+CD57+ T cells (not recorded which) from PBMCs. The TCR originated in a human donor in good health. The rearrangement uses TRBV7-9 and TRBJ1-1; D may be TRBD1 (6 bases). CDR3: CASSAGTGSNTEAFF. CDR3 coding DNA: TGTGCCAGCAGCGCAGGCACAGGGTCGAACACTGAAGCTTTCTTT.